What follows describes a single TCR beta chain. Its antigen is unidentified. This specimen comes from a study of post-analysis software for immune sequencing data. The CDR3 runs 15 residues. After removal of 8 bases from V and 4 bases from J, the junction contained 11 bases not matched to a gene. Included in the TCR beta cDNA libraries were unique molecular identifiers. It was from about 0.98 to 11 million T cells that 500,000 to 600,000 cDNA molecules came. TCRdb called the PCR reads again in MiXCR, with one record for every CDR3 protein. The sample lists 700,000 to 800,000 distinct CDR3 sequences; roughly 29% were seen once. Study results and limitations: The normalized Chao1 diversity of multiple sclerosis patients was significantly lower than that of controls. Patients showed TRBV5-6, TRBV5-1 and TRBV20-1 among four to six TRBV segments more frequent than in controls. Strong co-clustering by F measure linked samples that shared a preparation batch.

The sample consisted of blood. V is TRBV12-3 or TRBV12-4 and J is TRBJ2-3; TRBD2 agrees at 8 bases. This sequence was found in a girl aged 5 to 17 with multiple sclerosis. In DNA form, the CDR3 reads TGTGCCAGCGCCCGGGGGGGGGTGGTCGCAGATACGCAGTATTTT. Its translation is CASARGGVVADTQYF.